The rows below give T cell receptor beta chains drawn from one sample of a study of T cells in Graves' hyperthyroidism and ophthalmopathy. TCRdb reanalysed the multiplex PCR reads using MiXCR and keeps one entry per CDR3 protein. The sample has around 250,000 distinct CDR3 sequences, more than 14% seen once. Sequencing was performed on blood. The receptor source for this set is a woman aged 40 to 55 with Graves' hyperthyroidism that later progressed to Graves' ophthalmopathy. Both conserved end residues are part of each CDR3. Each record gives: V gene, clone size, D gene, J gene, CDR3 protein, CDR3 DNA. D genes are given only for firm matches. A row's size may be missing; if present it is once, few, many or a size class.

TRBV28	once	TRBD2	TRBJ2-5	CATLLAGDETQYF	TGTGCCACCCTTCTAGCGGGAGACGAGACCCAGTACTTC
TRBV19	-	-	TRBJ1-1	CASRRVRQTNTEAFF	TGTGCCAGTAGAAGGGTGAGGCAGACGAACACTGAAGCTTTCTTT
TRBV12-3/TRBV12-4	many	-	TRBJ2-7	CASNLQGYEQYF	TGTGCCAGCAACCTACAGGGATACGAGCAGTACTTC
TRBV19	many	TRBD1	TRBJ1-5	CASSQKGARGQPQHF	TGTGCCAGTAGCCAAAAGGGGGCGCGTGGTCAGCCCCAGCATTTT
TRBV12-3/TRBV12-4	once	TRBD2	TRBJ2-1	CASSFVASGSIVNEQFF	TGTGCCAGCAGTTTCGTGGCTAGCGGGAGTATCGTCAATGAGCAGTTCTTC
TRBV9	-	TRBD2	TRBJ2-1	CASSVTGLADNEQFF	TGTGCCAGCAGCGTGACGGGACTAGCGGACAATGAGCAGTTCTTC
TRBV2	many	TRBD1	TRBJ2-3	CASSSNRGQRDTQYF	TGTGCCAGCAGTTCTAACAGGGGGCAAAGAGATACGCAGTATTTT
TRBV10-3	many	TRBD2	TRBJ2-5	CAISFGLAGETQYF	TGTGCCATCAGTTTCGGACTAGCGGGAGAGACCCAGTACTTC
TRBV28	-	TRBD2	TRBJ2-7	CASSLGIGTSGPYEQYF	TGTGCCAGCAGTCTAGGGATCGGGACTAGCGGACCCTACGAGCAGTACTTC
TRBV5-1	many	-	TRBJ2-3	CASSPKPRETDTQYF	TGCGCCAGCAGCCCAAAGCCACGAGAAACAGATACGCAGTATTTT
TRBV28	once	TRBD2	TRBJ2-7	CASSLGWVASGRSVWYEQYF	TGTGCCAGCAGTTTAGGTTGGGTGGCTAGCGGGAGATCTGTGTGGTACGAGCAGTACTTC
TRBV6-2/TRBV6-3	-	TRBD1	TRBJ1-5	CASETGGRGNQPQHF	TGTGCCAGCGAGACAGGGGGCCGCGGCAATCAGCCCCAGCATTTT
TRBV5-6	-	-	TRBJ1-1	CASSLDPGRLNTEAFF	TGTGCCAGCAGCTTAGATCCGGGACGGCTGAACACTGAAGCTTTCTTT
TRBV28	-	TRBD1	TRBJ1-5	CASSLIPPRDSRGGAQHF	TGTGCCAGCAGTTTAATTCCTCCCCGGGACAGTCGAGGTGGGGCCCAGCATTTT
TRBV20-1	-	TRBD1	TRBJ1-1	CSARDQGGNTEAFF	TGCAGTGCTAGAGATCAGGGGGGGAACACTGAAGCTTTCTTT
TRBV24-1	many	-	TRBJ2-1	CATSVRFYNEQFF	TGTGCCACCAGTGTACGCTTCTACAATGAGCAGTTCTTC
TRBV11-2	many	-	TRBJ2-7	CASSLAEGDYEQYF	TGTGCCAGCAGCTTAGCGGAGGGCGACTACGAGCAGTACTTC
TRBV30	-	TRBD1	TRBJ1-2	CASEPGTAYGYTF	TGTGCCTCTGAACCCGGGACAGCGTATGGCTACACCTTC
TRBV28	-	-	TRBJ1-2	CASSLRAGGYTF	TGTGCCAGCAGTTTGAGGGCTGGGGGCTACACCTTC
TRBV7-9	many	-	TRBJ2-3	CASSLAHRDTQYF	TGTGCCAGCAGCTTAGCCCACCGGGATACGCAGTATTTT
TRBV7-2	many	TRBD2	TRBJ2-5	CASSLQTSGVQETQYF	TGTGCCAGCAGTTTGCAGACTAGCGGAGTTCAAGAGACCCAGTACTTC
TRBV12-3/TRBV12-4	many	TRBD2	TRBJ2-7	CASSYGTSDEQYF	TGTGCCAGCAGTTACGGGACTAGCGACGAGCAGTACTTC
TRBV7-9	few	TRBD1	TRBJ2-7	CASSPTPPGGPNYEQYF	TGTGCCAGCAGCCCCACACCCCCAGGGGGCCCTAACTACGAGCAGTACTTC
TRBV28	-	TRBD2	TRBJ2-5	CASSFGGLALKETQYF	TGTGCCAGCAGTTTTGGGGGACTAGCGTTGAAAGAGACCCAGTACTTC
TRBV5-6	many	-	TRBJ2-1	CASRRRAIHNEQFF	TGTGCCAGCCGGCGAAGGGCTATCCACAATGAGCAGTTCTTC
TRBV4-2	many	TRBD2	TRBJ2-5	CASSQDFIKREGREGETQYF	TGTGCCAGCAGCCAAGACTTTATTAAGAGGGAGGGCCGGGAAGGAGAGACCCAGTACTTC
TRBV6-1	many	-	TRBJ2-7	CASSQDMYEQYF	TGTGCCAGCAGTCAGGACATGTACGAGCAGTACTTC
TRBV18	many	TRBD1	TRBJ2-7	CASSPRQGVYEQYF	TGTGCCAGCTCACCGAGGCAGGGGGTATACGAGCAGTACTTC
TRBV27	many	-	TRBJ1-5	CASSLMAGSNQPQHF	TGTGCCAGCAGTTTAATGGCAGGGAGCAATCAGCCCCAGCATTTT
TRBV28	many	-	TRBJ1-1	CASSFWYGTEAFF	TGTGCCAGCAGTTTTTGGTACGGCACTGAAGCTTTCTTT
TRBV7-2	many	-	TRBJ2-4	CASSFPGNIQYF	TGTGCCAGCAGCTTTCCGGGGAACATTCAGTACTTC
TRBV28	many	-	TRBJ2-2	CASSPGRSWGTGELFF	TGTGCCAGCAGTCCCGGAAGATCATGGGGTACCGGGGAGCTGTTTTTT
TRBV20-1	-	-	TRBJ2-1	CSASEQFF	TGCAGTGCTAGTGAGCAGTTCTTC
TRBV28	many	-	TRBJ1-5	CASSSAPPLIWVSSQPQHF	TGTGCCAGCAGTTCTGCCCCCCCCCTGATTTGGGTATCTAGTCAGCCCCAGCATTTT
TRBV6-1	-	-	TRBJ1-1	CASSVRDFDTEAFF	TGTGCCAGCAGTGTGCGGGATTTTGACACTGAAGCTTTCTTT
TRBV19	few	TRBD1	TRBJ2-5	CASKGGGTGSQETQYF	TGTGCCAGTAAGGGAGGTGGGACAGGGTCCCAAGAGACCCAGTACTTC
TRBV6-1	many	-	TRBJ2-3	CASSYGRGTDTQYF	TGTGCCAGCAGTTACGGGCGGGGCACAGATACGCAGTATTTT
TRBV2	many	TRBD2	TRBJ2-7	CASSELRLAAEQYF	TGTGCCAGCAGTGAATTGCGCCTAGCGGCAGAGCAGTACTTC
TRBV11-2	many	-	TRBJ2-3	CASSGRGAQSYPNTQYF	TGTGCCAGCAGCGGCCGGGGGGCGCAGTCCTATCCCAATACGCAGTATTTT
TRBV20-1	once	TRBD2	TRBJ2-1	CSARKAGGGDEQFF	TGCAGTGCTAGGAAAGCGGGGGGAGGCGACGAGCAGTTCTTC
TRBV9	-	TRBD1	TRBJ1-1	CASSPRWTGRMNTEAFF	TGTGCCAGCAGCCCGCGGTGGACAGGGCGGATGAACACTGAAGCTTTCTTT
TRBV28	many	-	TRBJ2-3	CASRPTGWAQYF	TGTGCCAGCAGGCCAACAGGGTGGGCGCAGTATTTT
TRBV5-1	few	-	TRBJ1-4	CASSLGTPGEKLFF	TGCGCCAGCAGCCTCGGGACCCCGGGTGAAAAACTGTTTTTT
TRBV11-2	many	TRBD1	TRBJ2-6	CASSLGTGLSGANVLTF	TGTGCCAGCAGCTTAGGGACAGGGCTCTCTGGGGCCAACGTCCTGACTTTC
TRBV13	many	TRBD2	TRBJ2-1	CASSPSRLAEYNEQFF	TGTGCCAGCAGCCCTAGTCGGCTAGCGGAGTACAATGAGCAGTTCTTC
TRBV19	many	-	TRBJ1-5	CASSGSTSLNQPQHF	TGTGCCAGTAGCGGTTCGACCTCCCTCAATCAGCCCCAGCATTTT
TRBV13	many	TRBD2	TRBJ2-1	CASSWGTSGSGGNEQFF	TGTGCCAGCAGCTGGGGGACTAGCGGGAGTGGAGGCAATGAGCAGTTCTTC
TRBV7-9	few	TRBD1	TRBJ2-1	CASSYRDRVNEQFF	TGTGCCAGCAGCTACCGGGACAGGGTCAATGAGCAGTTCTTC
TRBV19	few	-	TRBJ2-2	CASSIQGSTGELFF	TGTGCCAGTAGTATTCAAGGTTCCACCGGGGAGCTGTTTTTT
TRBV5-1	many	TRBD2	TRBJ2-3	CASRPGLAGARVLRDTQYF	TGCGCCAGCAGGCCGGGGCTAGCGGGAGCCCGGGTATTGAGAGATACGCAGTATTTT
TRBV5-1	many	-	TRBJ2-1	CASSHRTERSYNEQFF	TGCGCCAGCAGCCACCGGACAGAGCGCTCCTACAATGAGCAGTTCTTC
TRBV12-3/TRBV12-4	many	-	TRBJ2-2	CASSPLEGAGELFF	TGTGCCAGCAGCCCCTTGGAGGGAGCCGGGGAGCTGTTTTTT
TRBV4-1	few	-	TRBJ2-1	CASSQPKRSSYNEQFF	TGCGCCAGCAGCCAACCGAAGCGGAGCTCCTACAATGAGCAGTTCTTC
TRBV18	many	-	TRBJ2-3	CASSPPGALTDTQYF	TGTGCCAGCTCACCACCCGGGGCCCTCACAGATACGCAGTATTTT
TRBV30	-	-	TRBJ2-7	CAWISRSYEQYF	TGTGCCTGGATTTCCCGGTCCTACGAGCAGTACTTC
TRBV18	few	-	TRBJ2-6	CASSQSPRRLSGANVLTF	TGTGCCAGCTCACAATCCCCGAGACGCCTCTCTGGGGCCAACGTCCTGACTTTC
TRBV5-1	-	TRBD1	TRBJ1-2	CASSSETGAYGYTF	TGCGCCAGCAGCTCCGAGACAGGGGCATATGGCTACACCTTC
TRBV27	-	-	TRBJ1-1	CASRRDGNTEAFF	TGTGCCAGCAGACGGGACGGTAACACTGAAGCTTTCTTT
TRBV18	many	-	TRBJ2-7	CASSQNLSGDEQYF	TGTGCCAGCTCCCAGAACCTTTCAGGGGACGAGCAGTACTTC